This note documents a single TCR beta chain sequence. The record originates from a study of blood T cell repertoires in COVID-19. In the study overall: COVID-19 samples, acute and convalescent, were from the United States, Italy and Spain. Nucleic acid was either cDNA or gDNA, and it came from T cells, B-cell-depleted T cells, or PBMCs.

This CDR3 comprises 16 residues. Losses at the gene ends were 4 bases for V and 1 base for J; bases not matched to a gene: 9. Germline V gives CDR1 SGHRS, CDR2 YFSETQ. In the source study's methods: Amplification of reference gene primers was used by the study to estimate nucleated cell counts. The method was immunoSEQ multiplex PCR; TCRdb's version includes in-frame clones alone and lacks a portion of them. The V and J calls and clone size come from that table; D and trimming were worked out from the DNA. The sample contains about 140,000 clones, 70% to 80% of which appear only once. This clonotype was sampled from a woman aged 50 to 60 with active or convalescent COVID-19. The rearrangement links TRBV5-1 to TRBJ2-5; TRBD2 agrees at 8 bases. The sample consisted of peripheral blood. The CDR3 here is CASSVGRGTSQETQYF. The CDR3 nucleotides are TGCGCCAGCAGCGTTGGAAGGGGGACTAGCCAAGAGACCCAGTACTTC.